Listed below are T cell receptor beta chains from one sample, sequenced in a study of blood T cell repertoires in COVID-19. Using immunoSEQ multiplex PCR, the repertoire was profiled, and TCRdb retains in-frame clones only, with some absent. The repertoire consists of approximately 440,000 clones, with approximately 90% occurring once and the leading ten covering over 10%. Specimen: peripheral blood. These receptors all stem from a woman aged 45-65 years with COVID-19, enrolled during active disease. Each CDR3 is given with its conserved first and last residue. The order of the fields is J gene, clone size, V gene, D gene, CDR3 DNA, CDR3 protein. The D gene is left open where the match is weak. Some rows mark clone size as missing; the rest say once, few, many or name a class of expanded clone.

>TRBJ1-4|-|TRBV19|-
TGTGCCAGTAGTAGTGCGACTAATGAAAAACTGTTTTTT
CASSSATNEKLFF
>TRBJ1-1|once|TRBV7-9|TRBD1
TGTGCCAGCTCTCGGGACAGGCAGAACACTGAAGCTTTCTTT
CASSRDRQNTEAFF
>TRBJ2-1|-|TRBV7-2|-
TGTGCCAGCAGCATCCATAGCCCAAGCTCCTACAATGAGCAGTTCTTC
CASSIHSPSSYNEQFF
>TRBJ2-1|-|TRBV30|-
TGTGCCTGGAGTTGGGGGGGCAACAATGAGCAGTTCTTC
CAWSWGGNNEQFF
>TRBJ1-2|-|TRBV21-1|-
TGTGCCAGCAGCAAACCTGACCACTTAAAGGGGGAAGGCTACACCTTC
CASSKPDHLKGEGYTF
>TRBJ2-1|-|TRBV6-5|TRBD1
TGTGCCAGCAGGCACGGGACAGGACCGCTTCAGTTCTTC
CASRHGTGPLQFF
>TRBJ2-1|-|TRBV18|-
TGTGCCAGCTCACCAGGCAGCTACAATGAGCAGTTCTTC
CASSPGSYNEQFF
>TRBJ1-2|-|TRBV6-5|TRBD1
TGTGCCAGCAGCGCTTTGGACAGGGGCATCTATGGCTACACCTTC
CASSALDRGIYGYTF
>TRBJ2-1|-|TRBV11-3|TRBD2
TGTGCCAGCAGCTTAGACGGGGGGTCCTACAATGAGCAGTTCTTC
CASSLDGGSYNEQFF
>TRBJ2-1|-|TRBV7-9|TRBD1
TGTGCCAGCAGCCGAACTACAGGGGGCCCTAGGAATGAGCAGTTCTTC
CASSRTTGGPRNEQFF